This T cell receptor (beta chain) was profiled in a study of STAT5B mutations in CD4+ large granular lymphocyte leukemia. About the study: Among healthy donors, a particular HLA allele went with more CDR3 'QG' motifs.

Germline CDR1 SGDLS, CDR2 YYNGEE. The ends were cut back, 0 bases at V and 0 bases at J, with 7 bases in the middle. CDR3 length: 14 amino acids. Only in-frame clones appear in the TCRdb table, and some are missing; sequencing was by immunoSEQ multiplex PCR. The table has about 30,000 clones, 87% seen once. The chain recombines TRBV9 with TRBJ2-7; no reliable D call. Sample: CD4+ T cells from blood buffy coats. This receptor was identified in a human donor in good health. The CDR3 bases are TGTGCCAGCAGCGTAGATGGAAGCTCCTACGAGCAGTACTTC. It specifies CASSVDGSSYEQYF.